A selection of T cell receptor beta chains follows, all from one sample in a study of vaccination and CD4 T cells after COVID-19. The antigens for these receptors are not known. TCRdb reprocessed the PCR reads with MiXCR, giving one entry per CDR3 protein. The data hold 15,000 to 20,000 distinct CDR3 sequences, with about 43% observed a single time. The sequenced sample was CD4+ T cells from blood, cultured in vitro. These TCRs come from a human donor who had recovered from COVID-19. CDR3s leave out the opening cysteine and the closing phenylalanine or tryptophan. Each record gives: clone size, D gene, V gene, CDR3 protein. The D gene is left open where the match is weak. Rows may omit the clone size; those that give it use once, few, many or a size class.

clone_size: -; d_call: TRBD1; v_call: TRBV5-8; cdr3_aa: ASSLVTGTGGEEQY
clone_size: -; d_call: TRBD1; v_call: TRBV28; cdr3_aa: ASSGRGTGYSYEQY
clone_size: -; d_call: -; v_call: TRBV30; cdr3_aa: AWSVPIRVWDGYT
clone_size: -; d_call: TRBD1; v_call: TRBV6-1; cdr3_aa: ASSEEGTGSYEQY
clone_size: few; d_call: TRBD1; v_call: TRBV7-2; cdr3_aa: ASSYNNRGGTEAF
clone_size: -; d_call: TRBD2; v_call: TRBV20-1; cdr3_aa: SASSGLTDTQY
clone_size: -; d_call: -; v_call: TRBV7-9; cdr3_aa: ASSHSGGASGNTIY
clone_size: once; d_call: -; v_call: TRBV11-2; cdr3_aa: ASSLMGQETQY
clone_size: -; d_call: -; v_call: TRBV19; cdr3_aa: ATQDRVGLTY
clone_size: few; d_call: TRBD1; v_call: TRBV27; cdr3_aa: ASSIDRGNQPQH
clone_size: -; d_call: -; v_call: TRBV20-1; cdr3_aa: SASRGGGWDNQPQH
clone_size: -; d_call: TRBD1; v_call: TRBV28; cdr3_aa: ASSFMVRTGLNGYT
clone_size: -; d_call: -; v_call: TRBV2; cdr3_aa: ASSEGLATYNEQF
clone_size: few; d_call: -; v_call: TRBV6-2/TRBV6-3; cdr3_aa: ASSRAEHPTGELF
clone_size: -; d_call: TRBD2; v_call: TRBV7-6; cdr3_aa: ASAGGNTDQETQY
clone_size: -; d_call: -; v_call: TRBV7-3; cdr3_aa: ASSLQGGSAGELF
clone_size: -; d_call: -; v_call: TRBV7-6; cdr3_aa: ASSFTVAEETQY
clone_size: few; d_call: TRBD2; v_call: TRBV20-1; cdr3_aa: SARFTGGPRDEQF
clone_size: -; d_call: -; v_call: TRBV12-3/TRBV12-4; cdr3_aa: ASSNHAPNTGELF
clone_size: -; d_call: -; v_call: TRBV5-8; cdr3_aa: ASSFRQPNYGYT
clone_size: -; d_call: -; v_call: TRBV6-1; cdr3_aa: ASSRGTESGNTIY
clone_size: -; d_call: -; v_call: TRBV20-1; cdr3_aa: SAWTNPEETQY
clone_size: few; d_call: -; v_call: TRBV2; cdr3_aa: ASLKITDTQY
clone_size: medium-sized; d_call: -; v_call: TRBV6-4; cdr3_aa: ASSVETGNKAF
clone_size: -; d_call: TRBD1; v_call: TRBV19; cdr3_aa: ASNPGGGSYEQY
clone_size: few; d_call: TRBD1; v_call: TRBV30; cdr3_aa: AWTHGQGTEAF
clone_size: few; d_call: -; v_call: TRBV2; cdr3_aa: ASSRQGNSNQPQH
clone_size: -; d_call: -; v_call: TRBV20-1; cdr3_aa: SARGTDTQY
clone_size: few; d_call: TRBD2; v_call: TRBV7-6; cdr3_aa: ASSLRLAGGPPDTQY
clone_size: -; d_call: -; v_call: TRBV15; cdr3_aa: ATSRVYSNEQF
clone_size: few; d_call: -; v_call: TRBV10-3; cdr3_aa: AISDDRANTEAF
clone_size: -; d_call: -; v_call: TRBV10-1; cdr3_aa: ASSVTSAANEQF
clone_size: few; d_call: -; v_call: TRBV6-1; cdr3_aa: ASSDVDLLAKNIQY
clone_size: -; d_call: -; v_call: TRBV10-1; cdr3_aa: ASSKGNGYT
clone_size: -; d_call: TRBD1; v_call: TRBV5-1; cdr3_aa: ASSRQGWNGYT
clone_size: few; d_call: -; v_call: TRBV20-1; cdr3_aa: SLIVPGSGTEAF
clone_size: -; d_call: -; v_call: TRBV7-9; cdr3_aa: ASSLVDPRWPF
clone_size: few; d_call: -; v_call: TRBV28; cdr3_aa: ASSTGSTDTQY
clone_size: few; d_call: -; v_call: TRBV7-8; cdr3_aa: ASSPSRVRLQETQY
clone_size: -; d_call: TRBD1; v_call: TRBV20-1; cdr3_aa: SARDRGPVETQY
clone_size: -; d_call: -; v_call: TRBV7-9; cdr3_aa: ASSLGGIDEKLF
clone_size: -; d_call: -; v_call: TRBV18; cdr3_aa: ASSDQGDNQPQH
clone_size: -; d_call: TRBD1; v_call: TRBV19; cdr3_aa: ASSTAGQFYGYT
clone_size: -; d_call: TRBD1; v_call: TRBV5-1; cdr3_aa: ASSPGDTGDGYT
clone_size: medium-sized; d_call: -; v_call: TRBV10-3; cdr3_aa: AISGTGNKDYGYT